Listed below are T cell receptor beta chains from one sample, sequenced in a study of cytomegalovirus exposure and HLA in healthy donors. Clones were read by immunoSEQ multiplex PCR, and TCRdb kept only the in-frame ones, dropping some. The data show roughly 200,000 clones, with roughly nine tenths seen just once and about 7.7% held by the top ten. The material sequenced was PBMCs. These receptors were taken from a man aged 25 to 45 in good health and CMV-seropositive. CDR3s include the opening cysteine and the closing phenylalanine or tryptophan. A D gene is named only where the DNA matches it firmly. Not every row has a clone size; where given, it reads once, few, many or a size class.

V,size,J,D,CDR3,DNA
TRBV4-1,-,TRBJ1-2,-,CASSPRTEGYYGYTF,TGCGCCAGCAGCCCCAGGACGGAAGGTTACTATGGCTACACCTTC
TRBV15,-,TRBJ2-3,-,CATSREGHRSTDTQYF,TGTGCCACCAGCAGAGAAGGGCACCGAAGCACAGATACGCAGTATTTT
TRBV14,-,TRBJ2-7,-,CASSQEGGPTYEQYF,TGTGCCAGCAGCCAAGAGGGGGGCCCTACCTACGAGCAGTACTTC
TRBV2,-,TRBJ2-2,-,CASSDSVANTGELFF,TGTGCCAGCAGTGACAGTGTCGCGAACACCGGGGAGCTGTTTTTT
TRBV30,many,TRBJ1-2,-,CAWRIPDYGYTF,TGTGCCTGGAGAATCCCAGACTATGGCTACACCTTC
TRBV4-1,-,TRBJ1-5,-,CASSRTAGSNQPQHF,TGCGCCAGCAGCCGCACGGCAGGTAGCAATCAGCCCCAGCATTTT
TRBV4-2,-,TRBJ2-5,-,CASSPTRVLGTQETQYF,TGTGCCAGCAGCCCGACCAGGGTCCTGGGGACCCAAGAGACCCAGTACTTC
TRBV27,-,TRBJ2-2,TRBD1,CASSSPGQGLSGELFF,TGTGCCAGCAGTTCGCCGGGACAGGGATTGTCCGGGGAGCTGTTTTTT
TRBV25-1,-,TRBJ2-3,-,CASSEFDSTDTQYF,TGTGCCAGCAGTGAATTCGACAGCACAGATACGCAGTATTTT
TRBV11-2,-,TRBJ2-1,-,CASSFIQRRNEQFF,TGTGCCAGCAGCTTCATCCAGCGGAGGAATGAGCAGTTCTTC
TRBV4-2,-,TRBJ2-3,TRBD2,CASSYPGLAGDFTDTQYF,TGTGCCAGCAGCTACCCGGGACTAGCGGGAGACTTCACAGATACGCAGTATTTT